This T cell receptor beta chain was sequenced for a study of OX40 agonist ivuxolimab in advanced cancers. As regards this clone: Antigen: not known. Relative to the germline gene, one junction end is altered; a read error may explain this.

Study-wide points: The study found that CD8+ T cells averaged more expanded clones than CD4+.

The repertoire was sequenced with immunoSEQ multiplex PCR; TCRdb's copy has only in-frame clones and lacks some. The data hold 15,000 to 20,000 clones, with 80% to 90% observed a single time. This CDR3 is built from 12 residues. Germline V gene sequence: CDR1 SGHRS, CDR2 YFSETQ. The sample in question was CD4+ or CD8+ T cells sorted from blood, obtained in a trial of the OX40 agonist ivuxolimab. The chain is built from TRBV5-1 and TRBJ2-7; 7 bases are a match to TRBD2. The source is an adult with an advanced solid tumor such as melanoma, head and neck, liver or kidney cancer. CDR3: CARSLGGDEQYF. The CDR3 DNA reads TGCGCCCGCAGCTTGGGGGGGGACGAGCAGTACTTC. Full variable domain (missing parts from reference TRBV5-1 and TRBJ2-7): KAGVTQTPRYLIKTRGQQVTLSCSPISGHRSVSWYQQTPGQGLQFLFEYFSETQRNKGNFPGRFSGRQFSNSRSEMNVSTLELGDSALYLCARSLGGDEQYFGPGTRLTVT.